This note documents a single T cell receptor beta chain sequence. Which antigen it targets is not known. No clone much larger than this one lies a single base away; base qualities are absent. From a lookup of the germline V gene, CDR1 and CDR2 are MNHNS and SASEGT. Trimming takes 2 bases from V and 7 bases from J, and the germline ends sit 11 bases apart. CDR3 length: 13 amino acids, cysteine to phenylalanine. Just CDR3 DNA is preserved here, 39 bases in frame from base 1. The data stem from a study of graft-versus-host responses after intestinal transplantation (dated by TCRdb to the early 2020s). Study-level background: The transplants that recipients received were multivisceral, liver-intestinal, or isolated intestinal. A cohort of about 25 intestinal transplant recipients, including one retransplant, was enrolled, and a few patients lacking pretransplant specimens were excluded. After intestinal transplantation, graft-versus-host and host-versus-graft alloreactive T cell clones in the graft, circulation and bone marrow were tracked using bulk TCR-beta CDR3 sequencing. Donor T cell macrochimerism was defined as a peak of at least 4% donor T cells among recipient peripheral blood mononuclear cells. To identify alloreactive clones, pre-transplant mixed lymphocyte reaction products were sequenced and then compared with unstimulated pre-transplant donor and recipient T cells. Rather than going through the commercial service, samples from a few later patients were sequenced in-house on an Illumina MiSeq and processed with MiXCR. Every recipient was given anti-thymocyte globulin induction, followed by approximately 3 years of maintenance tacrolimus and steroids. Study-wide findings and limitations: GvH clones were found in recipient bone marrow, and some of the GvH clones appeared earlier in ileal mucosa or blood, which is consistent with an intestinal mucosal origin. The relatively low number and heterogeneity of intestinal transplant patients limited the conclusions. Peak levels of circulating GvH clones were associated with declines in HvG clones early after transplant. High GvH to HvG T cell clonal ratios were observed in the allografts of patients with donor T cell macrochimerism.

What the time point label conveys for this sample: cells obtained before transplantation from donor or recipient. CD3+CD4+ and CD3+CD8+ populations were FACS-sorted from unstimulated pre-transplant donor and recipient cells taken from spleen or lymph nodes. The library was produced with the immunoSEQ multiplex PCR assay. For most patients, genomic DNA was isolated with the Qiagen DNeasy Blood and Tissue Kit and shipped frozen to Adaptive Biotechnologies for TCR sequencing. For most patients, genomic DNA was subjected to high-throughput TCR-beta CDR3 sequencing by Adaptive Biotechnologies. Concerning the study's data processing: TCR sequencing data were retrieved from Adaptive's ImmunoSEQ software for more than 15 patients, whereas three other patients were processed with MiXCR and VDJtools. To correct CD4 versus CD8 sorting errors, sequences present in both subsets at a frequency ratio below 5:1 were removed. CDR3 nucleotide sequences shared between donor and recipient were removed because the origin of such sequences could not be assigned. At least 2-fold expansion over unstimulated cells and a minimum CFSE-low frequency of 0.002% (template counts) or 0.001% (read counts) were required for clones to be classified as alloreactive. Clones were considered mappable if detected in sequenced pre-transplant spleen, lymph node, or MLR CFSE-low populations of the donor or recipient. The cumulative frequency of alloreactive clones was calculated as a percentage of all sequences, weighted by copy number. TCRdb limited this immuneACCESS table to in-frame rearrangements with V and J called. A share of clones is missing; checked studies link under half to unresolved V genes, and the rest is unexplained. V and J calls and clone size come straight from that table; D and trimming were deduced from the DNA. This sample lists about 96,000 clones; just under 95% were detected once. The ten largest account for roughly 0.3% of the sample.

The specimen was unstimulated CD4+ T cells sorted from spleen or lymph node cells, collected before intestinal transplant. The receptor was isolated from a human donor who received an intestinal transplant. The chain uses TRBV6-1 and TRBJ1-1; TRBD1 is a weak D gene call, 6 bases matching. The DNA reads TGTGCCAGCAGTGAAATGAGCAGGGGTGAAGCTTTCTTT. Its protein is CASSEMSRGEAFF.